This record covers a single T cell receptor (beta chain). The data belong to a study of blood T cell repertoires in COVID-19. The CDR3 runs 13 residues. With 3 bases removed from V and 7 bases from J, the gap between germline ends came to 11 bases. The V gene's germline CDR1 is SGHTS and CDR2 YDEGEE. As handled by the study authors: Estimation of nucleated cell counts was performed using reference gene primer amplification. The repertoire was sequenced with immunoSEQ multiplex PCR; TCRdb's copy has only in-frame clones and lacks some. V and J calls and clone size come straight from that table; D and trimming were deduced from the DNA. The profile shows 350,000 to 450,000 clones, roughly four fifths of them singletons.

This clonotype originated in a woman between 50 and 59 years old who had recovered from COVID-19. The sequenced material came from PBMCs or T cells enriched from blood (not recorded which). The rearrangement joins TRBV5-8 to TRBJ2-1, with a tentative D call TRBD2 (6 bases). The CDR3 is CASSSGEANEQFF. The CDR3, as DNA: TGTGCCAGCAGCTCCGGGGAGGCAAATGAGCAGTTCTTC.